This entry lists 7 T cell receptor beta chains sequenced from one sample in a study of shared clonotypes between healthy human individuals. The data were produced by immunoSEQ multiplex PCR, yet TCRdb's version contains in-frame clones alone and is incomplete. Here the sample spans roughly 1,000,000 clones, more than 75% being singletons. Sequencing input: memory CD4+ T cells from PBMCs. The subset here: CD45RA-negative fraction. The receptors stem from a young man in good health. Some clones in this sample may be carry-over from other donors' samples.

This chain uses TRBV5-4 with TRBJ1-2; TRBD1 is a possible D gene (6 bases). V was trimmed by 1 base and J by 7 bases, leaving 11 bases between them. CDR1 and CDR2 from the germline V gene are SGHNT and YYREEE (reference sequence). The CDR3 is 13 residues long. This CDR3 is CASSLLGAPGYTF. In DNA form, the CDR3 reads TGTGCCAGCAGCTTGTTGGGGGCGCCTGGCTACACCTTC.

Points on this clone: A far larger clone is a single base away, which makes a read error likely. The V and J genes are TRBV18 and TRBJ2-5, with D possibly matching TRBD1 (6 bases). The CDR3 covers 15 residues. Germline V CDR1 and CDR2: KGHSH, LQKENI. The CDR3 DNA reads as TGTGCCAGCTCACCCTACAGGGATACCCAAAAGACCCAGTACTTC. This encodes CASSPYRDTQKTQYF.

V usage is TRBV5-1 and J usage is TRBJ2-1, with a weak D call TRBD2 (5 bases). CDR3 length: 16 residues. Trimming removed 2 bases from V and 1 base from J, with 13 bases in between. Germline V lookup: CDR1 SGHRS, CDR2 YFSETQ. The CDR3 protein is CASSFGAGRSYNEQFF. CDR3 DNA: TGCGCCAGCAGCTTCGGCGCGGGCAGATCCTACAATGAGCAGTTCTTC.

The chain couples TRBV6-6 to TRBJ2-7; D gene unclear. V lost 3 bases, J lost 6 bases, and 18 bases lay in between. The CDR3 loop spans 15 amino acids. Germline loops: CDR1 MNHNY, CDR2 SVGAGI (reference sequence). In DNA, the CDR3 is TGTGCCAGCAGTTATGGTCTCGGCAGGAACTCCGAGCAGTACTTC. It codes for CASSYGLGRNSEQYF.

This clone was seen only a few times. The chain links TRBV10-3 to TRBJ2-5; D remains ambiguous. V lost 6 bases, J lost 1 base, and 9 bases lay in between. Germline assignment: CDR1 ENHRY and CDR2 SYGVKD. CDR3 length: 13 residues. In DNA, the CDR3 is TGTGCCATCAGCTACTCTGTCCAAGAGACCCAGTACTTC. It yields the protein CAISYSVQETQYF.

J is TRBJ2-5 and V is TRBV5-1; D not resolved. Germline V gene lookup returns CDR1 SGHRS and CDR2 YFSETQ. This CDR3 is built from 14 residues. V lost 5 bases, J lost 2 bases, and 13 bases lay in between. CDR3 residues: CASRGGSLQETQYF. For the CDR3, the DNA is TGCGCCAGCAGGGGCGGCAGCCTACAAGAGACCCAGTACTTC.

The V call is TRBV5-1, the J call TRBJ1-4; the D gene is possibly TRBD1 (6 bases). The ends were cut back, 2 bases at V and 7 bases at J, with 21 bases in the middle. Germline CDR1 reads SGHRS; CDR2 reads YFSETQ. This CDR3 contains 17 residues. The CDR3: CASSLRGRAGESEKLFF. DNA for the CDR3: TGCGCCAGCAGCTTAAGAGGGAGGGCAGGGGAAAGTGAAAAACTGTTTTTT.